This TCR beta chain is from a study of T-cell reconstitution after alpha-beta-depleted transplantation in children. This CDR3 has 12 amino acids. Trimming cost V 0 bases and J 11 bases, with 10 bases left between them. Germline CDR1 reads LGHDT; CDR2 reads YNNKEL (reference sequence). Unique molecular identifiers were incorporated into the prepared TCRbeta library. In TCRdb, the PCR reads were re-called with MiXCR into one record per CDR3 protein. This table holds about 600,000 distinct CDR3 sequences, 13% found once. The table lists this clonotype with many counts. The receptor's source is a male patient between 5 and 17 years old who had a stem cell transplant for acute myeloid leukemia, so the T cells may come from the graft donor. The sample here was PBMCs, mostly from graft donor cells, taken 360 days after TCRalphabeta/CD19-depleted stem cell transplant. The chain couples TRBV3-1 to TRBJ1-1; tentative D call: TRBD1 (6 bases). CDR3 DNA: TGTGCCAGCAGCCAAGAAGGGGGTACGGCTTTCTTT. This codes for CASSQEGGTAFF. Drawing the rest from reference TRBV3-1 and TRBJ1-1, the complete variable domain is DTAVSQTPKYLVTQMGNDKSIKCEQNLGHDTMYWYKQDSKKFLKIMFSYNNKELIINETVPNRFSPKSPDKAHLNLHINSLELGDSAVYFCASSQEGGTAFFGQGTRLTVV.